Presented here are 25 T cell receptor beta chains from one specimen sequenced in a study of beta chain features in type 1 diabetes. The entirety of the isolated RNA underwent reverse transcription, so expressed TCRB transcripts were sequenced. Here immunoSEQ multiplex PCR was the method, and the copy in TCRdb shows in-frame clones only, minus some. The repertoire holds almost 250,000 clones, with about 14% as singletons. Source material: naive CD4+ T cells from blood. The receptor source for this set is a middle-aged woman in good health.

The chain has TRBV5-4 and TRBJ2-3; possibly TRBD1 for D (5 bases). CDR1 SGHNT and CDR2 YYREEE come from the germline V gene (reference sequence). The CDR3 extends over 11 amino acids. V was pared by 5 bases and J by 6 bases, with 7 bases between. The CDR3: CASRGLDTQYF. CDR3 in DNA: TGTGCCAGCAGGGGGCTGGATACGCAGTATTTT.

The chain links TRBV10-3 to TRBJ1-1; weak D call: TRBD1 (5 bases). The CDR3 length is 14 residues. Germline V gene sequence: CDR1 ENHRY, CDR2 SYGVKD. Trimming pared 0 bases from V and 7 bases from J, leaving 12 bases between. The CDR3 coding sequence is TGTGCCATCAGTGAGTCGGTAGACAGTTATGAAGCTTTCTTT. Protein: CAISESVDSYEAFF.

In this sample, this clone turned up a few times. The chain has TRBV19 and TRBJ1-1, with a weak D call TRBD1 (6 bases). The CDR3 runs 11 residues. The ends were cut back, 9 bases at V and 12 bases at J, with 17 bases in the middle. Per the germline V gene, CDR1 is LNHDA and CDR2 is SQIVND (reference sequence). DNA of the CDR3: TGTGCCAGAGGCCTGGGGGCTGAGACTTTCTTT. It specifies CARGLGAETFF.

This clone was detected a few times. The J gene is TRBJ1-2, the V gene TRBV6-6; 7 bases are shared with TRBD1. CDR1 and CDR2 from the germline V gene are MNHNY and SVGAGI (reference sequence). J gave up 1 base and V 2 bases, and 4 bases lay outside the gene matches. The CDR3 covers 15 residues. CDR3 loop: CASSYRGGLNYGYTF. The CDR3 DNA sequence: TGTGCCAGCAGTTACCGAGGGGGCCTTAACTATGGCTACACCTTC.

V usage is TRBV5-1 and J usage is TRBJ1-5; D is unresolved. The CDR3 is 12 residues long. Germline V gene lookup returns CDR1 SGHRS and CDR2 YFSETQ. Trimming removed 4 bases from V and 6 bases from J, with 8 bases in between. CDR3 region: CASSAEGQPQHF. The CDR3 DNA reads TGCGCCAGCAGCGCGGAAGGTCAGCCCCAGCATTTT.

This clone was observed a handful of times. V is TRBV2 and J is TRBJ1-6, with 7 bases matching TRBD1. There are 15 residues in the CDR3. CDR1 is SNHLY and CDR2 is FYNNEI in the germline V gene. Trimming took 2 bases from V and 6 from J; bases not matched to a gene: 4. The CDR3 reads CASSELGQPNSPLHF. The CDR3, as DNA: TGTGCCAGCAGTGAATTGGGACAGCCTAATTCACCCCTCCACTTT.

In this sample, this clone turned up a few times. The rearrangement uses TRBV11-2 and TRBJ2-7, with TRBD1 as a possible D gene (6 bases). Germline V gives CDR1 SGHAT, CDR2 FQNNGV. This CDR3 spans 16 amino acids. V shed 5 bases and J shed 5 bases, with 22 bases lying between them. The CDR3 protein is CASSIRTDPVWDEQYF. The CDR3 region has the DNA TGTGCCAGCAGCATTCGGACAGACCCTGTTTGGGACGAGCAGTACTTC. The full variable domain, its missing parts supplied by reference TRBV11-2 and TRBJ2-7, is EAGVAQSPRYKIIEKRQSVAFWCNPISGHATLYWYQQILGQGPKLLIQFQNNGVVDDSQLPKDRFSAERLKGVDSTLKIQPAKLEDSAVYLCASSIRTDPVWDEQYFGPGTRLTVT.

This clone was seen a few times. CDR3 sequence (DNA): TGTGCCATCAGTGAGCGGGGAGGCTATGGCTACACCTTC. Translated, it gives CAISERGGYGYTF. This chain uses TRBV10-3 with TRBJ1-2; D is unclear. The CDR3 is 13 residues long. The germline V gene has CDR1 ENHRY and CDR2 SYGVKD. Between the trimmed V and J ends, which lost 2 bases and 4 bases, there was a span of 8 bases.

This clone was seen more than once but under ten times. The chain links TRBV2 to TRBJ2-3; a weak D match, TRBD2 (5 bases). The germline CDR1 and CDR2 sequences are SNHLY and FYNNEI. The CDR3 is 13 residues long. Trimming pared 6 bases from V and 2 bases from J, leaving 9 bases between. This CDR3 reads CASRLDFTDTQYF. The CDR3 region has the DNA TGTGCCAGCAGGCTGGACTTCACAGATACGCAGTATTTT. Complete variable domain (other parts from reference TRBV2 and TRBJ2-3): EPEVTQTPSHQVTQMGQEVILRCVPISNHLYFYWYRQILGQKVEFLVSFYNNEISEKSEIFDDQFSVERPDGSNFTLKIRSTKLEDSAMYFCASRLDFTDTQYFGPGTRLTVL.

This clone was counted between two and nine times. The V gene is TRBV2, the J gene TRBJ1-5; 8 bases are shared with TRBD1. V was clipped by 3 bases and J by 7 bases; unmatched bases: 8. The germline CDR1 and CDR2 sequences are SNHLY and FYNNEI. This CDR3 has 15 amino acids. DNA for the CDR3: TGTGCCAGCAGTGAGCCCAGGGGGCATGGGCAGCCCCAGCATTTT. Amino acids: CASSEPRGHGQPQHF. The whole variable domain, remainder taken from reference TRBV2 and TRBJ1-5, is EPEVTQTPSHQVTQMGQEVILRCVPISNHLYFYWYRQILGQKVEFLVSFYNNEISEKSEIFDDQFSVERPDGSNFTLKIRSTKLEDSAMYFCASSEPRGHGQPQHFGDGTRLSIL.

This clone has a count of ten or more. The chain carries TRBV29-1 and TRBJ2-1, with TRBD2 matching 10 bases. Germline V gene sequence: CDR1 SQVTM, CDR2 ANQGSEA. J gave up 8 bases and V 6 bases, and 7 bases lay outside the gene matches. This CDR3 has 13 residues. CDR3 region: CSVEGLASHEQFF. In nucleotides, the CDR3 is TGCAGCGTCGAGGGACTAGCGTCGCATGAGCAGTTCTTC.

This clone occurred a few times. This chain uses TRBV5-4 with TRBJ1-2, with a tentative D call TRBD1 (5 bases). Trimming took 1 base from V and 6 from J, leaving 13 bases between them. Germline assignment: CDR1 SGHNT and CDR2 YYREEE (reference sequence). The CDR3 consists of 14 residues. Here the CDR3 reads CASSLRQGQHGYTF. The CDR3 nucleotides are TGTGCCAGCAGCTTGCGTCAGGGCCAGCATGGCTACACCTTC. Full variable domain (remainder filled in from reference TRBV5-4 and TRBJ1-2): ETGVTQSPTHLIKTRGQQVTLRCSSQSGHNTVSWYQQALGQGPQFIFQYYREEENGRGNFPPRFSGLQFPNYSSELNVNALELDDSALYLCASSLRQGQHGYTFGSGTRLTVV.

This rearrangement joins TRBV5-1 to TRBJ1-3, with D possibly matching TRBD1 (5 bases). There are 18 residues in the CDR3. The germline V and J ends were trimmed by 1 base and 0 bases, with 17 bases remaining between them. The V gene's germline CDR1 is SGHRS and CDR2 YFSETQ. This CDR3 is CASSLLSMAGNSGNTIYF. The CDR3 DNA is TGCGCCAGCAGCTTGCTTTCGATGGCAGGGAACTCTGGAAACACCATATATTTT.

The genes are TRBV29-1 and TRBJ1-3; D is ambiguous. The V and J ends lost 7 bases and 4 bases respectively, with 8 bases between them. There are 11 residues in the CDR3. Looked up from germline, CDR1 is SQVTM and CDR2 is ANQGSEA. CDR3 in DNA: TGCAGCGGGGCACAGGGAAACACCATATATTTT. Its translation: CSGAQGNTIYF.

Only a few counts were recorded for this clone. V gene TRBV6-6 combines with J gene TRBJ2-5; D is ambiguous. The CDR3 is 11 residues long. Per the germline V gene, CDR1 is MNHNY and CDR2 is SVGAGI (reference sequence). V lost 8 bases to trimming and J lost 9 bases, with 13 bases between them. For the CDR3, the DNA is TGTGCCAGCGGAACCGCGGATCCCCAGTACTTC. This translates into CASGTADPQYF.

For the CDR3, the DNA is TGTGCCAGCAGCTTAGAACCGGACAGGGTTGACAATGAGCAGTTCTTC. Translated: CASSLEPDRVDNEQFF. The chain is built from TRBV7-6 and TRBJ2-1; 8 nucleotides align to TRBD1. CDR1 and CDR2 (germline): SGHVS, FNYEAQ. The CDR3 is 16 amino acids. The V and J ends lost 1 base and 5 bases, in that order; junction bases with no gene match: 7.

A few counts support this clone. The V and J genes are TRBV11-2 and TRBJ2-7; 8 bases map to TRBD1. V shed 5 bases and J 5 bases; nucleotides not matched to a gene: 14. The CDR3 spans 16 residues. CDR1 and CDR2 from the germline V gene are SGHAT and FQNNGV. CDR3 nucleotide sequence: TGTGCCAGCAGCCCCCCGGACAGGGTCTCTTGGCACGAGCAGTACTTC. Translated: CASSPPDRVSWHEQYF. Complete variable domain (other parts from reference TRBV11-2 and TRBJ2-7): EAGVAQSPRYKIIEKRQSVAFWCNPISGHATLYWYQQILGQGPKLLIQFQNNGVVDDSQLPKDRFSAERLKGVDSTLKIQPAKLEDSAVYLCASSPPDRVSWHEQYFGPGTRLTVT.

In this sample, this clone turned up a few times. CDR3 loop: CSGVSTDTQYF. For the CDR3, the DNA is TGCTCGGGGGTGAGCACAGATACGCAGTATTTT. J is TRBJ2-3 and V is TRBV20-1, with a tentative D call TRBD2 (6 bases). Germline V CDR1 and CDR2: DFQATT, SNEGSKA (reference sequence). The CDR3 extends over 11 amino acids.

CDR3 in DNA: TGCGCCAGCAACCCGGGACAGAACAATCAGCCCCAGCATTTT. Amino acids: CASNPGQNNQPQHF. This chain uses TRBV23-1 with TRBJ1-5; 7 nucleotides align to TRBD1. TRBV23-1 is placed among ORFs of uncertain function. The CDR3 contains 14 residues. The V gene end was trimmed by 7 bases and the J gene end by 3 bases; junction bases not matched to a gene: 6.

The chain joins TRBV5-4 to TRBJ2-5; 8 nucleotides line up with TRBD2. V shed 0 bases, J shed 7 bases, and the junction held 8 bases outside the gene matches. Germline V lookup: CDR1 SGHNT, CDR2 YYREEE (reference sequence). The CDR3 length is 15 residues. The CDR3 sequence: CASSLAEAGGGTQYF. In nucleotides, the CDR3 is TGTGCCAGCAGCTTGGCCGAGGCGGGGGGTGGGACCCAGTACTTC. The variable domain in full, with the rest retrieved from reference TRBV5-4 and TRBJ2-5, is ETGVTQSPTHLIKTRGQQVTLRCSSQSGHNTVSWYQQALGQGPQFIFQYYREEENGRGNFPPRFSGLQFPNYSSELNVNALELDDSALYLCASSLAEAGGGTQYFGPGTRLLVL.

The V and J genes are TRBV19 and TRBJ2-3; 9 positions agree with TRBD2. V dropped 4 bases and J dropped 2; count of bases not matched to a gene: 7. The CDR3 sequence is 16 residues long. Germline V gene lookup returns CDR1 LNHDA and CDR2 SQIVND (reference sequence). CDR3 bases: TGTGCCAGTAGTAAATTAGCGGGGGCCGTCACAGATACGCAGTATTTT. This gives the protein CASSKLAGAVTDTQYF.

The CDR3 nucleotides read TGCGCCAGCAGCCAAGAGTGGAGAACAGATACGCAGTATTTT. Translated, it gives CASSQEWRTDTQYF. This chain connects TRBV4-3 to TRBJ2-3; D gene unclear. The V and J ends lost 0 bases and 3 bases respectively, with 7 bases between them. The CDR3 is 14 amino acids. Germline V gene lookup returns CDR1 LGHNA and CDR2 YSLEER.

The sample holds a few counts of this clone. This rearrangement joins TRBV18 to TRBJ2-5; 10 bases fit TRBD2. The CDR3 loop spans 16 amino acids. The trim removed 6 bases at V and 2 bases at J, leaving 9 bases unmatched. Germline-derived CDR1 and CDR2 are KGHSH and LQKENI. This CDR3 is CASSQGTSAEQETQYF. CDR3 bases: TGTGCCAGCTCGCAAGGGACTAGCGCGGAGCAAGAGACCCAGTACTTC.

V usage is TRBV19 and J usage is TRBJ2-6; 11 bases are a match to TRBD1. Germline-derived CDR1 and CDR2 are LNHDA and SQIVND (reference sequence). The CDR3 has 15 amino acids. V dropped 9 bases and J dropped 0; count of bases not matched to a gene: 1. CDR3 region: CASGQGASGANVLTF. CDR3 sequence (DNA): TGTGCCAGCGGACAGGGGGCCTCTGGGGCCAACGTCCTGACTTTC.

This rearrangement joins TRBV6-6 to TRBJ1-5; tentative D call: TRBD1 (6 bases). The CDR3 totals 14 residues. Trimming shortened V by 1 base and J by 8 bases, and 12 bases separated the two germline ends. In germline, CDR1 is MNHNY, CDR2 SVGAGI (reference sequence). CDR3 DNA: TGTGCCAGCAGTTACTTAAGACAGGACGAGCCCCAGCATTTT. As protein: CASSYLRQDEPQHF.